The next 32 T cell receptor beta chains were all read from a single sample in a study of shared clonotypes between healthy human individuals. The table came from immunoSEQ multiplex PCR; TCRdb's copy has only in-frame clones and leaves some out. The sample yields 75,000 to 100,000 clones, roughly half seen once. Material for sequencing was PBMCs. The source of these receptors is a woman between 40 and 55 years old in good health. Some clones in this sample may be carry-over from other donors' samples.

This clone was counted many times. This chain links TRBV7-3 with TRBJ2-7, with TRBD1 matching 7 bases. V lost 5 bases, J lost 2 bases, and 3 bases stayed unmatched. The CDR3 totals 13 residues. CDR1 and CDR2 (germline): SGHTA, FQGTGA. The CDR3 DNA is TGTGCCAGCAGCAGGGACAGAGCCTACGAGCAGTACTTC. Protein product: CASSRDRAYEQYF.

This clone was picked up a small number of times. The chain joins TRBV18 to TRBJ2-7; D possibly corresponds to TRBD2 (5 bases). The CDR3 is 14 amino acids. V lost 4 bases and J 3 bases, leaving 13 bases between the germline ends. Germline V gives CDR1 KGHSH, CDR2 LQKENI. The CDR3 sequence: CASSRNGLHYEQYF. CDR3 DNA sequence: TGTGCCAGCTCACGTAATGGACTCCACTACGAGCAGTACTTC.

The J gene is TRBJ1-1, the V gene TRBV11-3, with unresolved D. Germline CDR1 and CDR2: SGHNT and YENEEA. Trimming removed 2 bases at V and 8 bases at J, with 12 bases between. CDR3 length equals 13 residues. CDR3 nucleotides: TGTGCCAGCAGCTTACTGGTAAACCGGGAAGCTTTCTTT. Translating it yields CASSLLVNREAFF.

This clone came up a few times. This CDR3 is CASRDTQRVNTEAFF. CDR3 coding DNA: TGTGCCAGCCGGGACACCCAGCGGGTGAACACTGAAGCTTTCTTT. The genes are TRBV28 and TRBJ1-1, with D possibly TRBD1 on 6 matching bases. V gave up 8 bases and J gave up 0 bases, with 16 bases separating them. The germline V gene has CDR1 MDHEN and CDR2 SYDVKM. The length of the CDR3 is 15 residues.

The V call is TRBV5-1, the J call TRBJ2-7; TRBD2 is a possible D gene (5 bases). The ends were cut back, 0 bases at V and 0 bases at J, with 10 bases in the middle. This CDR3 is 15 amino acids long. Germline assignment: CDR1 SGHRS and CDR2 YFSETQ. The CDR3 DNA reads TGCGCCAGCAGCTTGGGTCTAGCCCCCTCCTACGAGCAGTACTTC. This translates into CASSLGLAPSYEQYF.

With respect to this clone: A much larger clone is a single base away; this may be a read error. The chain links TRBV9 to TRBJ2-2; the match to TRBD1 covers 8 bases. Germline V CDR1 and CDR2: SGDLS, YYNGEE. The CDR3 is 13 amino acids. Trimming at V came to 5 bases and at J to 3 bases, leaving 0 bases not matched to a gene. CDR3 residues: CASRTGDTGELFF. CDR3 bases: TGTGCCAGCAGGACAGGGGACACCGGGGAGCTGTTTTTT.

This chain connects TRBV29-1 to TRBJ1-2; 8 positions agree with TRBD1. Germline V gene sequence: CDR1 SQVTM, CDR2 ANQGSEA. With 0 bases clipped from V and 4 bases from J, the junction kept 4 bases outside the gene matches. The CDR3 extends over 14 amino acids. CDR3 loop: CSVEESDRVYGYTF. The DNA of the CDR3 is TGCAGCGTTGAAGAGTCGGACAGGGTCTATGGCTACACCTTC.

The chain has TRBV7-9 and TRBJ2-7; 10 bases are shared with TRBD1. The junction had 5 bases not matched to a gene; V was cut back by 6 bases and J by 6 bases. Germline CDR1 SEHNR, CDR2 FQNEAQ (reference sequence). CDR3 size: 13 residues. In DNA form, the CDR3 reads TGTGCCAGCAGACGGGACAGGGGTGGCGAGCAGTACTTC. This codes for CASRRDRGGEQYF. Filled out from reference TRBV7-9 and TRBJ2-7, the complete variable domain reads DTGVSQNPRHKITKRGQNVTFRCDPISEHNRLYWYRQTLGQGPEFLTYFQNEAQLEKSRLLSDRFSAERPKGSFSTLEIQRTEQGDSAMYLCASRRDRGGEQYFGPGTRLTVT.

V and J are TRBV29-1 and TRBJ2-7; D may be TRBD1 (5 bases). This CDR3 contains 12 residues. CDR1 and CDR2 (germline): SQVTM, ANQGSEA. V was cut by 6 bases and J by 5 bases, with 14 bases left in between. CDR3 nucleotide sequence: TGCAGCGTCAGTGGGGCTTCCAACGAGCAGTACTTC. Translation: CSVSGASNEQYF.

The V gene is TRBV30, the J gene TRBJ2-1, with TRBD2 identical over 11 bases. The CDR3 is 17 residues long. The germline gives CDR1 GTSNPN, CDR2 SVGIG (reference sequence). The V segment lost 4 bases and the J segment 3 bases; nucleotides outside the gene matches: 11. For the CDR3, the DNA is TGTGCCTGGACCCTCTCCCGACTAGCGGGACACTACAATGAGCAGTTCTTC. Its protein is CAWTLSRLAGHYNEQFF.

The J gene is TRBJ2-7, the V gene TRBV11-2; D not resolved. V shed 0 bases and J shed 4 bases, with 10 bases lying between them. The germline V gene encodes CDR1 SGHAT and CDR2 FQNNGV. This CDR3 spans 14 amino acids. The CDR3 protein is CASSLDPTSYEQYF. For the CDR3, the DNA is TGTGCCAGCAGCTTAGATCCGACATCGTACGAGCAGTACTTC. The variable domain in full, with the rest retrieved from reference TRBV11-2 and TRBJ2-7, is EAGVAQSPRYKIIEKRQSVAFWCNPISGHATLYWYQQILGQGPKLLIQFQNNGVVDDSQLPKDRFSAERLKGVDSTLKIQPAKLEDSAVYLCASSLDPTSYEQYFGPGTRLTVT.

A few counts support this clone. This chain links TRBV9 with TRBJ2-5; D possibly uses TRBD1 or TRBD2 (6 bases each). The better agreement between TRBJ2-7 and the DNA end casts doubt on the J call. Germline values: CDR1 SGDLS, CDR2 YYNGEE. CDR3 length: 15 amino acids. In nucleotides, the CDR3 is TGTGCCAGCAGCGTAGAGGAGGGGGGCACCTACGAGCAGTACTTC. Translation gives CASSVEEGGTYEQYF.

A few counts support this clone. The chain has TRBV30 and TRBJ1-1, with 9 bases fitting TRBD1. Germline lookup yields CDR1 GTSNPN and CDR2 SVGIG (reference sequence). V lost 2 bases, J lost 3 bases, and 4 bases stayed unmatched. The CDR3 is made up of 14 amino acids. CDR3 in DNA: TGTGCCTGGAGTCGGACAGGGGTTCACACTGAAGCTTTCTTT. Translation: CAWSRTGVHTEAFF.

The V gene is TRBV21-1, the J gene TRBJ1-5. TRBV21-1 is noted as a pseudogene. CDR3 length: 19 amino acids. CDR3 region: CASSKAGLGSPYPNQPQHF. The CDR3 DNA is TGTGCCAGCAGCAAAGCGGGGTTGGGCAGTCCCTACCCCAATCAGCCCCAGCATTTT.

This clone was seen repeatedly, ten times or more. V is TRBV10-1 and J is TRBJ1-3; D is possibly TRBD1 (5 bases). The ends were cut back, 8 bases at V and 0 bases at J, with 11 bases in the middle. This CDR3 has 14 residues. CDR1 and CDR2 from the germline V gene are WNHNN and SYGVQD (reference sequence). CDR3: CASPGDSSGNTIYF. CDR3 coding DNA: TGCGCCAGCCCGGGGGATAGCTCTGGAAACACCATATATTTT.

The genes are TRBV27 and TRBJ1-2; D unresolved. The V end was cut by 6 bases, the J end by 7 bases, with 21 bases between. CDR1 MNHEY and CDR2 SMNVEV come from the germline V gene (reference sequence). The CDR3 is made up of 15 amino acids. The CDR3 sequence: CASSPGRWDPRGYTF. The CDR3 bases are TGTGCCAGCAGCCCCGGACGGTGGGATCCTCGTGGCTACACCTTC.

The chain links TRBV28 to TRBJ2-6, with D maybe TRBD1 (5 bases). Germline CDR1 is MDHEN and CDR2 is SYDVKM. Trimming pared 6 bases from V and 2 bases from J, leaving 14 bases between. The CDR3 has 16 amino acids. The CDR3 coding sequence is TGTGCCAGCAGCACTGCAGGGTCCGCTGGGGCCAACGTCCTGACTTTC. Translated: CASSTAGSAGANVLTF.

As concerns this clone: A single base separates this from a much larger clone, so it may be a read error. This chain uses TRBV30 with TRBJ1-1; the D is unclear. Germline CDR1 is GTSNPN and CDR2 is SVGIG (reference sequence). Trimming shortened V by 0 bases and J by 6 bases, and 17 bases separated the two germline ends. This CDR3 has 15 amino acids. This chain's CDR3 is CAWSVPRTARAEAFF. The DNA for the CDR3 is TGTGCCTGGAGTGTACCCAGGACGGCCCGCGCTGAAGCTTTCTTT.

This clone was detected ten times or more. The chain combines TRBV27 with TRBJ1-4; a possible D gene is TRBD1 (6 bases). Germline-derived CDR1 and CDR2 are MNHEY and SMNVEV (reference sequence). Trimming removed 7 bases from V and 6 bases from J, with 21 bases in between. The CDR3 is 16 residues long. CDR3 residues: CASTLWTAGIDEKLFF. The CDR3 DNA sequence: TGTGCCAGCACTCTTTGGACAGCGGGAATAGATGAAAAACTGTTTTTT.

CDR3 sequence reads: CAWSAPSGGATYEQYF. CDR3 DNA sequence: TGTGCCTGGAGTGCCCCCTCGGGGGGGGCCACCTACGAGCAGTACTTC. The chain recombines TRBV30 with TRBJ2-7, with 8 bases aligning to TRBD2. CDR3 length: 16 residues. Germline loops: CDR1 GTSNPN, CDR2 SVGIG (reference sequence). Unmatched junction bases numbered 10, after V lost 1 base and J lost 2 bases.

V usage is TRBV5-1 and J usage is TRBJ2-7, with D possibly TRBD1 on 6 matching bases. CDR1 SGHRS and CDR2 YFSETQ come from the germline V gene. V shed 0 bases and J shed 8 bases, with 24 bases lying between them. The CDR3 extends over 17 amino acids. The CDR3 loop is CASSLEPPDRPPIKQYF. The CDR3 DNA is TGCGCCAGCAGCTTGGAGCCTCCAGACAGGCCCCCTATCAAGCAGTACTTC.

As regards this clone: With only one base between it and a far larger clone, this is likely a read error. The chain has TRBV11-2 and TRBJ2-5; D unclear. The J call is in doubt because the DNA end fits TRBJ2-7 better. The CDR3 loop spans 11 amino acids. Germline V gene sequence: CDR1 SGHAT, CDR2 FQNNGV. The CDR3 DNA reads TGTGCCAGCAGCCAAAGGTACGAGCAGTACTTC. Residues: CASSQRYEQYF.

This rearrangement joins TRBV4-1 to TRBJ2-7; D unresolved. Germline V lookup: CDR1 MGHRA, CDR2 YSYEKL. Trimming shortened V by 3 bases and J by 4 bases, and 10 bases separated the two germline ends. The CDR3 has 13 residues. The CDR3, as DNA: TGCGCCAGCAGCCATCTTGTCTCGTACGAGCAGTACTTC. It specifies CASSHLVSYEQYF.

The chain employs TRBV6-5 and TRBJ1-2, with 7 nucleotides matching TRBD1. V lost 4 bases and J lost 4; bases outside the gene matches: 3. The CDR3 has 13 amino acids. Germline V gene lookup returns CDR1 MNHEY and CDR2 SVGAGI. CDR3 in amino acids: CASSSAGGYGYTF. The CDR3 DNA sequence: TGTGCCAGCAGTTCTGCAGGGGGCTATGGCTACACCTTC.

About this clone: At one end the junction does not follow the germline gene, possibly because of a read error. The V call is TRBV4-2, the J call TRBJ2-1; D possibly matches TRBD1 or TRBD2 (6 bases each). The CDR3 totals 16 residues. CDR1 and CDR2 (germline): LGHNA, YNFKEQ. The CDR3 DNA follows: TGTGCCAGTAGCCTAGGACCCGGGGGACATGACAATGAGCAGTTCTTC. Amino acids: CASSLGPGGHDNEQFF.

In the case of this clone: Within the sample, other DNA sequences also encode this same CDR3. The DNA of the CDR3 is TGTGCCACCAGCAGATCCTGGACTAGCGGGAGCAGAACAGATACGCAGTATTTT. Its translation is CATSRSWTSGSRTDTQYF. This chain uses TRBV15 with TRBJ2-3; 13 bases are shared with TRBD2. Unmatched junction bases numbered 8, after V lost 2 bases and J lost 3 bases. CDR3 length: 18 amino acids. Germline-derived CDR1 and CDR2 are LNHNV and YYDKDF (reference sequence). The whole variable domain, filled in from reference TRBV15 and TRBJ2-3, reads DAMVIQNPRYQVTQFGKPVTLSCSQTLNHNVMYWYQQKSSQAPKLLFHYYDKDFNNEADTPDNFQSRRPNTSFCFLDIRSPGLGDTAMYLCATSRSWTSGSRTDTQYFGPGTRLTVL.

The rearrangement joins TRBV30 to TRBJ1-3, with 8 bases fitting TRBD1. Germline lookup yields CDR1 GTSNPN and CDR2 SVGIG (reference sequence). CDR3 size: 12 residues. V gave up 5 bases and J gave up 10 bases; unmatched junction bases: 7. In DNA form, the CDR3 reads TGTGCCTGGGGGACAGGCATGGGGACCATATATTTT. Protein sequence: CAWGTGMGTIYF.

This clone was counted a single time. The chain links TRBV9 to TRBJ1-6; possibly TRBD1 for D (5 bases). The CDR3 contains 14 residues. Germline V gene sequence: CDR1 SGDLS, CDR2 YYNGEE. Trimming removed 2 bases at V and 10 bases at J, with 13 bases between. CDR3 nucleotide sequence: TGTGCCAGCAGCGTTAAGCAGGGAGGGTCACCCCTCCACTTT. Its translation is CASSVKQGGSPLHF.

CDR3 protein: CASSPGSQETQYF. CDR3 nucleotides: TGTGCCAGCAGTCCCGGATCTCAAGAGACCCAGTACTTC. The genes are TRBV28 and TRBJ2-5, with unresolved D. Germline CDR1 reads MDHEN; CDR2 reads SYDVKM. The ends were cut back, 5 bases at V and 2 bases at J, with 9 bases in the middle. The CDR3 has 13 amino acids.

This chain uses TRBV18 with TRBJ2-6, with D hard to call. V was cut by 3 bases and J by 4 bases, with 13 bases left in between. This CDR3 spans 16 amino acids. Per the germline V gene, CDR1 is KGHSH and CDR2 is LQKENI. The CDR3: CASSPSGLYGANVLTF. CDR3 nucleotide sequence: TGTGCCAGCTCACCTTCCGGGTTGTACGGGGCCAACGTCCTGACTTTC. Full variable domain (rest looked up from reference TRBV18 and TRBJ2-6): NAGVMQNPRHLVRRRGQEARLRCSPMKGHSHVYWYRQLPEEGLKFMVYLQKENIIDESGMPKERFSAEFPKEGPSILRIQQVVRGDSAAYFCASSPSGLYGANVLTFGAGSRLTVL.

The rearrangement uses TRBV29-1 and TRBJ2-5; D is perhaps TRBD2 (5 bases). The CDR3 spans 12 residues. The germline CDR1 and CDR2 sequences are SQVTM and ANQGSEA. The V gene lost 3 bases and the J gene lost 5 bases, with 10 bases spanning the gap. The DNA for the CDR3 is TGCAGCGTTGACTCTCGGGGTGAGACCCAGTACTTC. Residues: CSVDSRGETQYF.

The chain carries TRBV4-1 and TRBJ2-2, with 8 bases aligning to TRBD2. CDR3 length: 17 residues. With 5 bases clipped from V and 4 bases from J, the junction kept 12 bases outside the gene matches. Germline CDR1 is MGHRA and CDR2 is YSYEKL. CDR3 coding DNA: TGCGCCAGCAGCTCCCCCTGGGTAGCGGGAATCACCGGGGAGCTGTTTTTT. It encodes CASSSPWVAGITGELFF.